The T cell receptor beta chain described here comes from a study of radiation and T cells in renal cell carcinoma (dated by TCRdb to 2018 to 2020). A note on the overall study: The samples were obtained from a clinical trial, where primary renal cell carcinomas were treated with 15 Gy stereotactic body radiation therapy and then removed by nephrectomy 4 weeks afterward. In total, 50 to 55 samples underwent TCR beta sequencing: approximately 25 tumors plus 27 peripheral blood samples. A total of 4 million to 5 million unique CDR3 nucleotide sequences, encoding 2,500,000 or so unique CDR3 amino acid sequences, were found across all 55 or so samples.

For this clone: Its binding antigen is unknown. Per-nucleotide qualities are absent, and no much larger clonotype sits a single base away.

The investigation overall reported the following: An increase in top tumor clonotypes in blood was observed from baseline to 2 weeks post-radiation, followed by contraction by 4 weeks, which was taken to suggest transient expansion of tumor-resident clones. Effects of radiation dose or scheduling on the TCR repertoire could not be addressed with the single-armed trial design. Blood repertoire dynamics were not followed beyond 4 weeks after treatment. No pretreatment tumor biopsies were available, so the baseline intratumoral presence of clonotypes could not be determined.

The sample's time point label, decoded: baseline pretreatment blood. The sample's treatment or condition label, in plain terms: 15 Gy SBRT to primary tumor, nephrectomy 4 weeks later. To follow tumor-enriched clonotypes, serial peripheral blood was collected from radiation-treated patients at baseline and at 2 weeks and 4 weeks after SBRT. Every patient's renal cell carcinoma showed clear cell pathology. Genomic DNA for TCR sequencing was prepared using the QIAamp DNA Blood Mini Kit (Qiagen). Only samples passing all quality control checks were included in the analyses. The trim is 10 bases for V and 4 bases for J, with a gap of 14 bases between the germline ends. Including cysteine and phenylalanine, the CDR3 has 13 amino acids. The read is trimmed to its CDR3 DNA, 39 bases read in frame from base 1. Per the germline V gene, ENHRY is the CDR1 and SYGVKD is the CDR2. TCR beta libraries were generated from genomic DNA with the immunoSEQ kit, following the manufacturer's recommendations. To prepare the libraries, a first multiplex PCR with proprietary primers was run, followed by a second PCR that added unique barcodes, and a bead cleanup was done after each round. A kit-provided positive control reaction and a negative control reaction were included in every sample batch. The final libraries were assessed on an Agilent 4200 TapeStation D1000 ScreenTape, pooled by volume, and quantified by qPCR. Sequencing was performed on an Illumina NextSeq500 using a MidOutput 150-cycle cartridge, with 156 Read1 cycles, 15 Index1 cycles, and the kit custom primers. The pooled library was loaded at 0.85 to 1 pM, with a roughly 20% PhiX control spiked in. In the source study's methods: The vendor-processed data were analyzed in R, and a clonotype was defined as all T cells that share the same CDR3 nucleotide sequence. For clone abundance analyses, frequencies were normalized to the 10,000 most abundant clones in each sample. Public T cell clones, which averaged fewer than five per sample, were excluded before analysis. An abundance difference of at least 32-fold between compartments was the criterion for calling clonotypes tumor-enriched or baseline blood-enriched. A beta-binomial differential abundance model was used to identify clonotypes that were expanded or contracted between blood time points. Tumor-blood repertoire similarity was measured with the Baroni-Urbani and Buser coefficient, and group comparisons used two-tailed Wilcoxon tests in R. In TCRdb, the immuneACCESS table is reduced to in-frame sequences with V and J assigned. These tables do not hold every clone; where another copy was compared, an unresolved V gene accounts for under half, and the others remain unexplained. D and trimming come from the DNA, and the V and J calls and clone size come from that table. In all, the sample holds about 59,000 clones, and 65% to 85% of those were seen once. The ten largest make up approximately 6.8% of the sample.

The source was blood, collected from a patient whose treatment included radiotherapy and nephrectomy. The clonotype comes from a man in his sixties with renal cell carcinoma. Rearrangement joined TRBV10-3 to TRBJ1-5, with TRBD1 tentatively as D gene (5 bases match). The DNA sequence is TGTGCCACCCGGGGGACCACAAATCAGCCCCAGCATTTT. Protein translation: CATRGTTNQPQHF.